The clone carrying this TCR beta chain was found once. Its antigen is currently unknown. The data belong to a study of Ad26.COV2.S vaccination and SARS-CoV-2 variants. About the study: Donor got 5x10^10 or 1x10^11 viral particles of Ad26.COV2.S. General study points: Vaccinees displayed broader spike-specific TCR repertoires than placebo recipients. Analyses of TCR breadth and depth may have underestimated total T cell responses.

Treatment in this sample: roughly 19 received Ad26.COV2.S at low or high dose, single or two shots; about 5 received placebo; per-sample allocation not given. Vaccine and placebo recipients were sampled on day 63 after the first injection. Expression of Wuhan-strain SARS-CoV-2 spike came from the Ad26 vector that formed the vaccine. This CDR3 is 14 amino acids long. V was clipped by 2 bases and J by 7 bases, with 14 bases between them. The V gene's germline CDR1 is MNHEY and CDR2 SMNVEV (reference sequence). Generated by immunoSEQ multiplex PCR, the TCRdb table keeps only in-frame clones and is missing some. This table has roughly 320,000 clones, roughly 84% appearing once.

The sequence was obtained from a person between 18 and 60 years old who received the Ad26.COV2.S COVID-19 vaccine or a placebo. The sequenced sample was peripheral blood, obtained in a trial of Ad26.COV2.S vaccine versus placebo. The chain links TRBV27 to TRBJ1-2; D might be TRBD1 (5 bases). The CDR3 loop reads CASSLGGSPLGYTF. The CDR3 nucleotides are TGTGCCAGCAGTTTAGGGGGGAGTCCTCTTGGCTACACCTTC.